A selection of T cell receptor beta chains follows, all from one sample in a study of blood T cell repertoires in COVID-19. Generated by immunoSEQ multiplex PCR, the TCRdb table keeps only in-frame clones and is missing some. The sample has around 47,000 clones, around 80% seen once. Sequenced: peripheral blood. These receptors all come from a human donor in a cohort sampled during active COVID-19. CDR3s include the opening cysteine and the closing phenylalanine or tryptophan. Each record gives: clone size, J gene, D gene, V gene, CDR3 DNA, CDR3 protein. D genes are given only for firm matches. Rows give clone size only sometimes, using once, few, many, or a class for an expanded clone.

.,TRBJ2-5,.,TRBV12-3/TRBV12-4,TGTGCCAGCAGTTTGAACAGGGAAGAGACCCAGTACTTC,CASSLNREETQYF
.,TRBJ2-5,.,TRBV9,TGTGCCAGCAGCGTAGGGAGGGCAGGCGAGACCCAGTACTTC,CASSVGRAGETQYF
few,TRBJ1-5,.,TRBV10-1,TGCGCCAGCAGTGGGACAGACCCCGATCAGCCCCAGCATTTT,CASSGTDPDQPQHF
.,TRBJ2-1,TRBD1,TRBV11-2,TGTGCCAGCAGCTCCCGGACAGGATCGGTCTTC,CASSSRTGSVF
.,TRBJ2-2,TRBD2,TRBV18,TGTGCCAGCTCATTGCGGACTAGCGGGGACACCGGGGAGCTGTTTTTT,CASSLRTSGDTGELFF
.,TRBJ2-2,.,TRBV5-4,TGTGCCAGCAGAAAGAGCACCGGGGAGCTGTTTTTT,CASRKSTGELFF
.,TRBJ2-3,.,TRBV5-1,TGCGCCAGCAGCTTGACGGGGTTCCCGGGAGATACGCAGTATTTT,CASSLTGFPGDTQYF
few,TRBJ2-3,TRBD2,TRBV19,TGTGCCAGTAGCCTTAGCGGGAAAAGCACAGATACGCAGTATTTT,CASSLSGKSTDTQYF
.,TRBJ2-1,.,TRBV7-9,TGTGCCAGCAGCCGGATATTGACAGGCGGAGCCTACAATGAGCAGTTCTTC,CASSRILTGGAYNEQFF
once,TRBJ1-2,TRBD1,TRBV15,TGTGCCACCAGCAGACCCCAAGGACAGGTTTATGGCTACACCTTC,CATSRPQGQVYGYTF
.,TRBJ2-3,TRBD2,TRBV4-1,TGCGCCAGCAGCCAAGTGGGAGGGGAAACAGATACGCAGTATTTT,CASSQVGGETDTQYF
once,TRBJ1-2,.,TRBV4-3,TGCGCCAGCAGCCAGGACAGTAGCTTCTATGGCTACACCTTC,CASSQDSSFYGYTF
.,TRBJ2-1,TRBD2,TRBV28,TGTGCCAGCAGTTTCTACGGGGGGGAAACCAATGAGCAGTTCTTC,CASSFYGGETNEQFF
.,TRBJ1-2,.,TRBV11-2,TGTGCCAGCAGCTTAGAGTTCGGCAGGTTAAGCGGCTACACCTTC,CASSLEFGRLSGYTF
.,TRBJ2-7,.,TRBV21-1,TGTGCCAGCAGCAAAGTTGCCGGGACAGGGAAAGAGCAGTACTTC,CASSKVAGTGKEQYF
.,TRBJ2-2,.,TRBV6-5,TGTGCCAGCAGTTACTCTCAGGGGAACACCGGGGAGCTGTTTTTT,CASSYSQGNTGELFF
.,TRBJ1-4,.,TRBV6-6,TGTGCCAGCAGTTACTCGGGAGCGCTCGGTGAAAAACTGTTTTTT,CASSYSGALGEKLFF
.,TRBJ2-5,.,TRBV27,TGTGCCAGCAGTCCATACCAGGGGACCCAGTACTTC,CASSPYQGTQYF
.,TRBJ2-1,TRBD1,TRBV5-1,TGCGCCAGCAGCCCGGGACAGGGAGGGTTCAAGCAGTTCTTC,CASSPGQGGFKQFF
.,TRBJ2-4,.,TRBV19,TGTGCCAGTGGAAGTCGACAGCTAGCCAAAAACATTCAGTACTTC,CASGSRQLAKNIQYF
.,TRBJ2-7,.,TRBV7-9,TGTGCCAGCAGCGGCGGTTCCGAGCAGTACTTC,CASSGGSEQYF
once,TRBJ2-4,.,TRBV9,TGTGCCAGCAGCCCCCATCGGTGGCAGCGAGGGAAGGGCCTAGTAAACATTCAGTACTTC,CASSPHRWQRGKGLVNIQYF
.,TRBJ2-3,.,TRBV5-4,TGTGCCAGCAGCTCCACCGGGCAGGGTTTAAGCGGGACAGATACGCAGTATTTT,CASSSTGQGLSGTDTQYF
.,TRBJ2-7,TRBD1,TRBV9,TGTGCCAGCAGCGTAGGTCCGACAGGGCCCTACGAGCAGTACTTC,CASSVGPTGPYEQYF